The TCR beta chain under discussion was sequenced for a study of blood T cells in healthy people across ages. From germline, CDR1 is LGHNT and CDR2 FRNRAP. The CDR3 loop spans 16 amino acids. Regarding the study as a whole: Unknown CMV status may confound age-related changes in expanded clones. Comparison with aged donors showed that long-lived donors had more naive CD4+ cells and higher diversity.

For this clonotype: What it binds is unknown.

Combining a sample-barcoded 5' primer with a J-beta primer mix, a second PCR ran for roughly 7 to 11 cycles. TCRdb redid the calling of the 5' RACE reads with MiXCR, one entry per CDR3 protein. The table lists roughly 680,000 distinct CDR3 sequences, about 21% of them singletons. Sequenced input: blood. The clonotype originates from a man in his 70s in good health. The chain is built from TRBV12-5 and TRBJ2-1; tentative D call: TRBD1 (6 bases). The J call is in doubt because the DNA end fits TRBJ2-7 better. CDR3 nucleotide sequence: TGTGCTAGTGGTTTGGCCAGGGGAATTTTAAAGAATGAGCAGTACTTC. Translation gives CASGLARGILKNEQYF.